A single sample gave rise to the 25 T cell receptor beta chains below, sequenced in a study of cytomegalovirus exposure and HLA in healthy donors. A multiplex PCR was run with 60 Vbeta primers and 13 Jbeta primers. The protocol was immunoSEQ multiplex PCR, while the TCRdb copy is restricted to in-frame clones and leaves out a portion. The sample records almost 200,000 clones, around 78% being singletons. The sample taken for sequencing was PBMCs. These receptors all come from a man under 40 in good health and CMV-seronegative.

The sample holds one count of this clone. This rearrangement joins TRBV5-1 to TRBJ2-3, with D possibly being TRBD2 (5 bases). The V end lost 0 bases, the J end lost 3 bases, and 8 bases lay between the germline ends. Germline V gives CDR1 SGHRS, CDR2 YFSETQ. The CDR3 totals 14 residues. CDR3: CASSLDRGTDTQYF. The CDR3 DNA reads TGCGCCAGCAGCTTGGATCGGGGTACAGATACGCAGTATTTT.

The rearrangement links TRBV7-9 to TRBJ2-7; TRBD1 agrees at 7 bases. V shed 5 bases and J 0 bases; nucleotides not matched to a gene: 16. Germline values: CDR1 SEHNR, CDR2 FQNEAQ (reference sequence). The CDR3 has 18 amino acids. The DNA of the CDR3 is TGTGCCAGCAGCCCGAAAAAACCGGGACAGAAAAGCTCCTACGAGCAGTACTTC. Translated, it gives CASSPKKPGQKSSYEQYF. Combining the CDR3 with reference TRBV7-9 and TRBJ2-7 gives the whole variable domain DTGVSQNPRHKITKRGQNVTFRCDPISEHNRLYWYRQTLGQGPEFLTYFQNEAQLEKSRLLSDRFSAERPKGSFSTLEIQRTEQGDSAMYLCASSPKKPGQKSSYEQYFGPGTRLTVT.

The chain is built from TRBV6-5 and TRBJ1-1, with D tentatively TRBD1 (5 bases). The CDR3 has 13 residues. Germline V gene sequence: CDR1 MNHEY, CDR2 SVGAGI. V was cut by 2 bases and J by 6 bases, with 10 bases left in between. The CDR3 DNA sequence: TGTGCCAGCAGTTACAGCGGGGGGTCTGAAGCTTTCTTT. Amino acids: CASSYSGGSEAFF.

V and J are TRBV19 and TRBJ2-2, with 7 positions matching TRBD1. The CDR3 contains 15 residues. J was trimmed by 3 bases and V by 6 bases; bases with no gene match: 7. Germline V CDR1 and CDR2: LNHDA, SQIVND (reference sequence). The CDR3 loop is CASSRTGQYTGELFF. The CDR3 DNA sequence: TGTGCCAGTAGCCGGACAGGCCAATACACCGGGGAGCTGTTTTTT.

The chain is built from TRBV29-1 and TRBJ2-7, with 7 positions matching TRBD1. CDR3 length: 13 amino acids. The junction had 6 bases not matched to a gene; V was cut back by 7 bases and J by 0 bases. CDR1 SQVTM and CDR2 ANQGSEA come from the germline V gene. This CDR3 reads CSARTGRSYEQYF. In DNA, the CDR3 is TGCAGCGCTCGGACAGGTCGCTCCTACGAGCAGTACTTC.

This clone came up a few times. The rearrangement uses TRBV7-2 and TRBJ1-4, with TRBD1 identical over 9 bases. Germline V gene lookup returns CDR1 SGHTA and CDR2 FQGNSA. V lost 0 bases to trimming and J lost 5 bases; unmatched junction nucleotides: 1. The CDR3 runs to 15 residues. Written as DNA, the CDR3 is TGTGCCAGCAGCTTAGCGGGGACAGGGAATGAAAAACTGTTTTTT. It codes for CASSLAGTGNEKLFF.

This clone was counted once. This chain links TRBV23-1 with TRBJ2-5; D gene unclear. TRBV23-1 is an ORF; its function is uncertain. The length of the CDR3 is 13 residues. The V end lost 1 base, the J end lost 1 base, and 4 bases lay between the germline ends. The CDR3 DNA sequence: TGCGCCAGCAGTCAATGCGGCCAAGAGACCCAGTACTTC. As protein: CASSQCGQETQYF.

Only one count was recorded for this clone. The chain is built from TRBV10-3 and TRBJ1-5; TRBD1 is a possible D gene (6 bases). V lost 0 bases, J lost 6 bases, and 15 bases lay in between. The CDR3 is 16 amino acids. Germline V lookup: CDR1 ENHRY, CDR2 SYGVKD. DNA of the CDR3: TGTGCCATCAGTGAGTCCCCTAGGACAGCCGCTCAGCCCCAGCATTTT. This encodes CAISESPRTAAQPQHF.

V usage is TRBV10-3 and J usage is TRBJ1-2, with D possibly TRBD1 on 5 matching bases. Trimming cost V 7 bases and J 0 bases, with 24 bases left between them. The CDR3 is made up of 18 amino acids. The V gene's germline CDR1 is ENHRY and CDR2 SYGVKD. The CDR3 DNA reads as TGTGCCATCATGAGGAGATCGACAGCGAGAGGAGCTAACTATGGCTACACCTTC. Its translation is CAIMRRSTARGANYGYTF.

This chain links TRBV7-7 with TRBJ2-3; no clear D gene. The V end was cut by 1 base, the J end by 4 bases, with 6 bases between. The CDR3 is made up of 13 amino acids. CDR1 is SSHAT and CDR2 is FNYEAQ in the germline V gene (reference sequence). This chain's CDR3 is CASSLVSADTQYF. CDR3 sequence (DNA): TGTGCCAGCAGCTTAGTTTCGGCAGATACGCAGTATTTT. Full variable domain (outside the CDR3, taken from reference TRBV7-7 and TRBJ2-3): GAGVSQSPRYKVTKRGQDVTLRCDPISSHATLYWYQQALGQGPEFLTYFNYEAQPDKSGLPSDRFSAERPEGSISTLTIQRTEQRDSAMYRCASSLVSADTQYFGPGTRLTVL.

The rearrangement joins TRBV5-8 to TRBJ2-4, with D perhaps matching TRBD1 (5 bases). V was cut by 3 bases and J by 0 bases, with 7 bases left in between. This CDR3 comprises 14 residues. Germline CDR1 SGHTS, CDR2 YDEGEE. The CDR3 coding sequence is TGTGCCAGCAGCTCCAGGGTAGCCAAAAACATTCAGTACTTC. Residues: CASSSRVAKNIQYF.

The chain couples TRBV19 to TRBJ2-2; 10 bases line up with TRBD2. CDR3 length equals 17 residues. V gave up 4 bases and J gave up 4 bases; unmatched junction bases: 9. CDR1 and CDR2 from the germline V gene are LNHDA and SQIVND (reference sequence). The CDR3 is CASSRASSGRSTGELFF. CDR3 sequence (DNA): TGTGCCAGTAGTAGGGCATCTAGCGGGAGATCCACCGGGGAGCTGTTTTTT.

The chain has TRBV7-3 and TRBJ1-5, with D possibly matching TRBD1 (6 bases). The CDR3 contains 13 residues. Trimming stripped 5 bases from V and 6 bases from J, with 11 bases between. Germline V gives CDR1 SGHTA, CDR2 FQGTGA. CDR3 sequence (DNA): TGTGCCAGCAGCCCAAGGGGGGGTCAGCCCCAGCATTTT. Translation: CASSPRGGQPQHF.

The gene calls are TRBV6-1 and TRBJ1-5; tentatively, D is TRBD1 (6 bases). The germline gives CDR1 MNHNS, CDR2 SASEGT. Trimming took off 4 bases at V and 2 bases at J, with 6 bases between the two ends. The CDR3 is 13 residues long. The CDR3 protein is CASSAGGNQPQHF. Written as DNA, the CDR3 is TGTGCCAGCAGTGCAGGGGGCAATCAGCCCCAGCATTTT.

V gene TRBV2 combines with J gene TRBJ2-7, with D hard to call. Per the germline V gene, CDR1 is SNHLY and CDR2 is FYNNEI. The V end was cut by 4 bases, the J end by 2 bases, with 9 bases between. CDR3 length: 13 residues. The CDR3 region is CASSGWPTYEQYF. The CDR3 coding sequence is TGTGCCAGCAGTGGCTGGCCCACCTACGAGCAGTACTTC.

The chain uses TRBV9 and TRBJ2-3; 15 bases line up with TRBD2. V lost 0 bases and J lost 4; bases outside the gene matches: 15. Germline CDR1 is SGDLS and CDR2 is YYNGEE. This CDR3 is built from 21 residues. CDR3 DNA sequence: TGTGCCAGCAGCGTAGCAGGAGGGACTAGCGGGAGGTCCCCTCGGGCAGATACGCAGTATTTT. The encoded protein is CASSVAGGTSGRSPRADTQYF. The variable domain in full, completed from reference TRBV9 and TRBJ2-3, reads DSGVTQTPKHLITATGQRVTLRCSPRSGDLSVYWYQQSLDQGLQFLIQYYNGEERAKGNILERFSAQQFPDLHSELNLSSLELGDSALYFCASSVAGGTSGRSPRADTQYFGPGTRLTVL.

The chain carries TRBV7-3 and TRBJ1-3; maybe TRBD1 (6 bases). Trimming left V 5 bases short and J 1 base short, with 12 bases between. CDR1 and CDR2 from the germline V gene are SGHTA and FQGTGA. This CDR3 region has 15 residues. In DNA form, the CDR3 reads TGTGCCAGCAGCCCACAGGGCGCATCTGGAAACACCATATATTTT. Amino acids: CASSPQGASGNTIYF.

This clone has more than one count but fewer than ten. The chain links TRBV6-1 to TRBJ1-2, with a possible D match to TRBD1 (6 bases). The CDR3 has 13 residues. Trimming took off 7 bases at V and 8 bases at J, with 17 bases between the two ends. Looked up from germline, CDR1 is MNHNS and CDR2 is SASEGT. Here the CDR3 reads CASTLGGVGGYTF. Here the CDR3 DNA reads TGTGCCAGCACCCTAGGGGGGGTCGGAGGCTACACCTTC.

The chain is built from TRBV7-3 and TRBJ2-2, with 7 positions matching TRBD2. CDR1 SGHTA and CDR2 FQGTGA come from the germline V gene. This CDR3 comprises 16 residues. V shed 1 base and J 5 bases; nucleotides not matched to a gene: 7. The CDR3 nucleotides are TGTGCCAGCAGCTTAATGGCGGGGAGGGGAACCGGGGAGCTGTTTTTT. Translation: CASSLMAGRGTGELFF.

This sequence joins TRBV25-1 and TRBJ2-2; TRBD1 agrees at 8 bases. The junction had 4 bases not matched to a gene; V was cut back by 3 bases and J by 4 bases. CDR1 and CDR2 (germline): MGHDK, SYGVNS. There are 15 residues in the CDR3. The DNA for the CDR3 is TGTGCCAGCAGTGACCCCCAGGGGGCCACCGGGGAGCTGTTTTTT. It codes for CASSDPQGATGELFF.

The J gene is TRBJ1-5, the V gene TRBV6-1, with 9 bases fitting TRBD1. Looked up from germline, CDR1 is MNHNS and CDR2 is SASEGT. Trimming cost V 3 bases and J 9 bases; bases outside gene matches: 9. The CDR3 length is 15 residues. The CDR3 DNA sequence: TGTGCCAGCAGTGATACAGGGGGCAGCAGGGGGCCCCAGCATTTT. It specifies CASSDTGGSRGPQHF.

This clone was detected only a few times. The gene calls are TRBV7-2 and TRBJ2-1; a weak D match, TRBD1 (6 bases). Per the germline V gene, CDR1 is SGHTA and CDR2 is FQGNSA. The V gene lost 4 bases and the J gene lost 12 bases, with 19 bases spanning the gap. The length of the CDR3 is 14 residues. This CDR3 reads CASSSGQYVKGQFF. The CDR3, as DNA: TGTGCCAGCAGCTCAGGACAGTACGTCAAGGGGCAGTTCTTC.

This clone was seen more than once but under ten times. This sequence joins TRBV4-1 and TRBJ2-3; D perhaps matches TRBD2 (6 bases). From germline, CDR1 is MGHRA and CDR2 YSYEKL. CDR3 length equals 18 residues. V was trimmed by 5 bases and J by 2 bases, leaving 23 bases between them. The CDR3 bases are TGCGCCAGCAGCTCCTTCGGCACTAGCAGCGAGGACACAGATACGCAGTATTTT. This codes for CASSSFGTSSEDTDTQYF.

This clone was seen more than once but under ten times. The chain joins TRBV27 to TRBJ1-1; 8 positions match TRBD1. Germline V lookup: CDR1 MNHEY, CDR2 SMNVEV (reference sequence). The CDR3 consists of 12 residues. V dropped 6 bases and J dropped 10; count of bases not matched to a gene: 7. The CDR3 DNA reads as TGTGCCAGCAGCAAGAACAGGGGGGGAGCTTTCTTT. Translating gives CASSKNRGGAFF.

The gene calls are TRBV15 and TRBJ2-5; 8 nucleotides line up with TRBD2. The tail of the sequence fits TRBJ2-7 better, so the J call may be wrong. Germline V gene lookup returns CDR1 LNHNV and CDR2 YYDKDF (reference sequence). The CDR3 loop spans 14 amino acids. CDR3 loop: CATSRAGASHEQYF. CDR3 DNA: TGTGCCACCAGCCGAGCGGGAGCCAGCCACGAGCAGTACTTC.